This T cell receptor (beta chain) comes out of a study of immune evolution from preneoplasia to lung adenocarcinoma. The method was immunoSEQ multiplex PCR; TCRdb's version includes in-frame clones alone and lacks a portion of them. The sample has just over 6,000 clones; just under 80% are singletons. This clone was seen just once. The sequenced sample consisted of FFPE minimally invasive lung adenocarcinoma tissue. This clonotype originated in a person over 45 with lung adenocarcinoma.

CDR3 coding DNA: TGCAGCGTAGAGACAGGCGGAGGTAATCAGCCCCAGCATTTT. Translation gives CSVETGGGNQPQHF. The chain recombines TRBV29-1 with TRBJ1-5, with D maybe TRBD1 (6 bases). Germline V lookup: CDR1 SQVTM, CDR2 ANQGSEA. This CDR3 comprises 14 residues. Trimming pared 6 bases from V and 4 bases from J, leaving 16 bases between.